This TCR beta chain was identified during a study of blood T cells in healthy people across ages. Study-wide results and limits: It was held that the diversity estimates obtained from one million T cells were underestimates. Among long-lived donors, naive CD4+ cells were more numerous and diversity higher than in aged donors.

Then a second PCR, running about 7 to 11 cycles, was carried out with a sample-barcoded 5' primer and a J-beta primer mix. TCRdb called the 5' RACE reads again in MiXCR, with one record for every CDR3 protein. The sample contains 800,000 to 1,300,000 distinct CDR3 sequences, approximately 25% of which appear only once. V lost 3 bases, J lost 10 bases, and 15 bases lay in between. Germline CDR1 SGHTA, CDR2 FQGNSA. CDR3 length: 13 amino acids. Notes on this clonotype: Its antigen is currently unknown.

Another study also made use of these data, one on T cells of mothers and their children.

Sequencing input: blood. V gene TRBV7-2 combines with J gene TRBJ1-1; D might be TRBD1 (5 bases). The TCR originated in a girl aged 2-10 years in good health. In nucleotides, the CDR3 is TGTGCCAGCAGCTTGACGAGGGCAGGGACAGCTTTCTTT. This translates into CASSLTRAGTAFF.